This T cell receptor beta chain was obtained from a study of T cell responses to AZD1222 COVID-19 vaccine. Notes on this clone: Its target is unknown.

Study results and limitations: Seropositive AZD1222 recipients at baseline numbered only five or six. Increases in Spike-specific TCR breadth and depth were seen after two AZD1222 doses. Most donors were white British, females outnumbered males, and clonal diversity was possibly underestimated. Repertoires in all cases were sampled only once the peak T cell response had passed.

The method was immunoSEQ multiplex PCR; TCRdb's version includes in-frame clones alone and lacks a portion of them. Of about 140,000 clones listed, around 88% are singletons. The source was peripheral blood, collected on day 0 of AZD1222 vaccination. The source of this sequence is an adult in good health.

CDR3: CSAGQGANTEAFF. Written as DNA, the CDR3 is TGCAGCGCTGGCCAGGGGGCGAACACTGAAGCTTTCTTT. V is TRBV29-1 and J is TRBJ1-1, with 8 bases matching TRBD1. Germline V gene sequence: CDR1 SQVTM, CDR2 ANQGSEA. J was trimmed by 1 base and V by 7 bases; bases with no gene match: 5. CDR3 size: 13 residues. The full variable domain, its missing parts supplied by reference TRBV29-1 and TRBJ1-1, is SAVISQKPSRDICQRGTSLTIQCQVDSQVTMMFWYRQQPGQSLTLIATANQGSEATYESGFVIDKFPISRPNLTFSTLTVSNMSPEDSSIYLCSAGQGANTEAFFGQGTRLTVV.